This TCR beta chain was retrieved from a study of blood T cell repertoires in COVID-19. In the study overall: The United States, Italy and Spain provided the acute and convalescent COVID-19 samples. PBMCs, B-cell-depleted T cells, or T cells provided the cDNA or gDNA that made up the material.

The CDR3 has 17 amino acids. CDR1 and CDR2 (germline): LNHNV, YYDKDF (reference sequence). The V gene end was trimmed by 1 base and the J gene end by 4 bases; junction bases not matched to a gene: 9. Sequencing used immunoSEQ multiplex PCR; TCRdb keeps in-frame clones, though not all of them. The sample has around 200,000 clones, more than 75% seen once. This clonotype was sampled from a man between 60 and 75 years old who had recovered from COVID-19. The chain carries TRBV15 and TRBJ2-3; 9 bases are shared with TRBD2. The sequenced sample consisted of peripheral blood. The CDR3: CATSRAAGGGAPDTQYF. The CDR3 DNA is TGTGCCACCAGCAGAGCAGCCGGCGGGGGGGCCCCAGATACGCAGTATTTT.